This is a list of T cell receptor beta chains from one sample in a study of cytomegalovirus exposure and HLA in healthy donors. TCRdb's copy holds only in-frame clones and misses some; the assay was immunoSEQ multiplex PCR. The sample lists a few hundred thousand clones, about 80% occurring once. The sample was PBMCs. The receptor set was obtained from an older woman in good health and CMV-seropositive. CDR3s include the opening cysteine and the closing phenylalanine or tryptophan. A D gene is named only where the DNA matches it firmly. Clone size, where shown, is once, few, many, or a class for clones that have expanded.

TRBV29-1	NA	14	TRBJ1-1	TRBD1	CSAGTALVNTEAFF	TGCAGCGCCGGGACAGCGCTAGTGAACACTGAAGCTTTCTTT
TRBV7-6	NA	13	TRBJ2-5	NA	CASSADWEETQYF	TGTGCCAGCAGCGCGGACTGGGAAGAGACCCAGTACTTC
TRBV15	few	14	TRBJ1-5	TRBD1	CATSRRQGDQPQHF	TGTGCCACCAGCCGCAGACAGGGCGATCAGCCCCAGCATTTT
TRBV7-9	few	13	TRBJ1-2	NA	CASSLRTHYGYTF	TGTGCCAGCAGCTTAAGGACTCACTATGGCTACACCTTC
TRBV10-3	NA	20	TRBJ2-3	TRBD2	CAISESLGLAGARYTDTQYF	TGTGCCATCAGTGAGTCGTTGGGACTAGCGGGAGCAAGGTACACAGATACGCAGTATTTT
TRBV9	once	19	TRBJ2-2	TRBD2	CASSVPRTSGRSNTGELFF	TGTGCCAGCAGCGTACCCCGGACTAGCGGCCGTTCGAACACCGGGGAGCTGTTTTTT
TRBV5-6	NA	15	TRBJ2-5	NA	CASSLAVTGQETQYF	TGTGCCAGCAGCTTGGCCGTAACAGGGCAAGAGACCCAGTACTTC
TRBV4-1	NA	15	TRBJ1-3	NA	CASSQVNSGGNTIYF	TGCGCCAGCAGCCAAGTCAATAGTGGTGGAAACACCATATATTTT
TRBV4-1	few	13	TRBJ2-7	NA	CASSQELTYEQYF	TGCGCCAGCAGCCAAGAGCTAACCTACGAGCAGTACTTC
TRBV29-1	few	13	TRBJ2-1	TRBD2	CSVDPSGRNEQFF	TGCAGCGTTGATCCTAGCGGGAGGAATGAGCAGTTCTTC
TRBV30	few	15	TRBJ2-1	NA	CAWSGGRGQSNEQFF	TGTGCCTGGAGTGGGGGACGAGGACAGAGCAATGAGCAGTTCTTC
TRBV10-3	NA	16	TRBJ1-6	TRBD1	CAISQTGDTYNSPLHF	TGTGCCATCAGTCAGACAGGGGACACCTATAATTCACCCCTCCACTTT
TRBV28	once	16	TRBJ2-2	NA	CASIPLAAPNTGELFF	TGTGCCAGCATCCCGCTGGCCGCACCGAACACCGGGGAGCTGTTTTTT
TRBV7-2	few	14	TRBJ2-7	TRBD1	CASSFPGQGQGQYF	TGTGCCAGCAGCTTCCCGGGACAGGGACAAGGGCAGTACTTC
TRBV5-1	NA	12	TRBJ2-5	NA	CASSEYQETQYF	TGCGCCAGCAGCGAGTACCAAGAGACCCAGTACTTC
TRBV30	NA	15	TRBJ1-3	NA	CAWSDRVLRGNTIYF	TGTGCCTGGAGTGACAGGGTTTTACGCGGAAACACCATATATTTT
TRBV5-1	NA	14	TRBJ2-5	NA	CASSSVGGSETQYF	TGCGCCAGCAGCTCGGTAGGAGGCAGCGAGACCCAGTACTTC
TRBV9	few	12	TRBJ2-2	NA	CASTLSWGELFF	TGTGCCAGCACCCTATCATGGGGGGAGCTGTTTTTT
TRBV30	few	12	TRBJ1-6	NA	CAARQGPSPLHF	TGTGCCGCCCGCCAGGGCCCTTCACCCCTCCACTTT
TRBV19	NA	14	TRBJ2-5	TRBD2	CASNPAGGFETQYF	TGTGCCAGTAACCCAGCGGGAGGGTTCGAGACCCAGTACTTC